The 25 T cell receptor beta chains below all came from one sample that was sequenced in a study of neurological immune-mediated disorders. One entry per CDR3 protein, called by TCRdb with MiXCR from the 5' RACE reads. The repertoire holds more than 30,000 distinct CDR3 sequences, with more than 10% as singletons. As to time point: technical triplicate 2. The sample was CD4+ T cells from blood. Receptors were obtained from a female donor with HTLV-1-associated myelopathy (HAM/TSP).

Many counts were recorded for this clonotype. This chain joins TRBV7-3 and TRBJ2-3; TRBD1 aligns across 8 bases. The CDR3 contains 16 residues. Trimming cost V 0 bases and J 4 bases; bases outside gene matches: 6. Germline V CDR1 and CDR2: SGHTA, FQGTGA. In DNA form, the CDR3 reads TGTGCCAGCAGCTTAACAACAGGGGGTAGTGCAGATACGCAGTATTTT. This codes for CASSLTTGGSADTQYF.

This clonotype was counted ten times or more. The J gene is TRBJ1-4, the V gene TRBV5-1; 9 bases fit TRBD1. V shed 4 bases, J shed 8 bases, and the junction held 6 bases outside the gene matches. Germline CDR1 is SGHRS and CDR2 is YFSETQ. The CDR3 is made up of 14 amino acids. The CDR3 sequence is CASSVDRGKEKLFF. CDR3 coding DNA: TGCGCCAGCAGCGTGGACAGGGGTAAAGAAAAACTGTTTTTT.

In its sample, this clonotype was seen many times. V usage is TRBV24-1 and J usage is TRBJ2-3; 10 nucleotides match TRBD2. CDR1 and CDR2 from the germline V gene are KGHDR and SFDVKD. CDR3 length: 17 residues. Trimming took 0 bases from V and 2 from J; bases not matched to a gene: 4. The CDR3 nucleotides are TGTGCCACCAGTGATTTGCCACTAGCGGGGAACACAGATACGCAGTATTTT. It is translated as CATSDLPLAGNTDTQYF.

The sample holds many counts of this clonotype. The V and J genes are TRBV24-1 and TRBJ1-2; D is perhaps TRBD1 (5 bases). From germline, CDR1 is KGHDR and CDR2 SFDVKD. This CDR3 region has 10 residues. Deletions cut 5 bases from V and 11 bases from J, with 8 bases between. CDR3 residues: CATSVRAYTF. CDR3 coding DNA: TGTGCCACCAGTGTCAGGGCATACACCTTC.

In this sample, this clonotype turned up a few times. This sequence joins TRBV7-2 and TRBJ2-3, with TRBD2 identical over 7 bases. The V segment lost 4 bases and the J segment 6 bases; nucleotides outside the gene matches: 10. CDR1 and CDR2 from the germline V gene are SGHTA and FQGNSA. The CDR3 has 15 amino acids. Here the CDR3 DNA reads TGTGCCAGCAGCTGGGGTGGGGGGGGTAGGGATACGCAGTATTTT. As protein: CASSWGGGGRDTQYF.

This clonotype was found many times. V and J are TRBV7-2 and TRBJ2-7; D perhaps matches TRBD1 (6 bases). V was clipped by 6 bases and J by 0 bases, with 15 bases between them. CDR3 length equals 15 residues. Per the germline V gene, CDR1 is SGHTA and CDR2 is FQGNSA. The CDR3 here is CASSRLGTISYEQYF. The DNA of the CDR3 is TGTGCCAGCAGTAGGTTGGGGACAATCTCCTACGAGCAGTACTTC.

This clonotype was picked up many times. This chain joins TRBV5-1 and TRBJ2-1; no definite D call. CDR1 and CDR2 (germline): SGHRS, YFSETQ. V was clipped by 0 bases and J by 5 bases, with 12 bases between them. CDR3 length equals 15 residues. CDR3 sequence: CASSLGPSMNNEQFF. CDR3 sequence (DNA): TGCGCCAGCAGCTTGGGACCCTCGATGAACAATGAGCAGTTCTTC.

In its sample, this clonotype ranks as medium-sized. The chain employs TRBV20-1 and TRBJ1-1; TRBD1 is a possible D gene (5 bases). This CDR3 contains 15 residues. Looked up from germline, CDR1 is DFQATT and CDR2 is SNEGSKA (reference sequence). V gave up 3 bases and J gave up 8 bases, with 22 bases separating them. CDR3 DNA sequence: TGCAGTGCTAGCCATACGCAGGGAGGGTTTCTCGAAGCTTTCTTT. This encodes CSASHTQGGFLEAFF.

Ten or more counts support this clonotype. This chain links TRBV5-6 with TRBJ2-3; the D gene is possibly TRBD1 (5 bases). The germline V and J ends were trimmed by 2 bases and 0 bases, with 7 bases remaining between them. Germline V CDR1 and CDR2: SGHDT, YYEEEE. This CDR3 region has 14 residues. CDR3 region: CASSFQGSTDTQYF. The CDR3 coding sequence is TGTGCCAGCAGCTTCCAGGGAAGCACAGATACGCAGTATTTT.

The table lists this clonotype with many counts. This sequence joins TRBV3-1 and TRBJ2-5; 7 nucleotides match TRBD2. This CDR3 spans 15 amino acids. V lost 7 bases and J lost 1; bases outside the gene matches: 9. Germline lookup yields CDR1 LGHDT and CDR2 YNNKEL (reference sequence). CDR3 DNA: TGTGCCAGCATCCCGGGACTACCACGCCAAGAGACCCAGTACTTC. Its translation: CASIPGLPRQETQYF.

This clonotype appeared many times. This rearrangement joins TRBV12-3 or TRBV12-4 to TRBJ1-1; 7 bases fit TRBD1. CDR3 length equals 14 residues. V shed 6 bases, J shed 6 bases, and the junction held 10 bases outside the gene matches. The CDR3 bases are TGTGCCAGCAGCCCTGAGAGGGACAGTGCTGAAGCTTTCTTT. It codes for CASSPERDSAEAFF.

This clonotype has ten or more counts. The genes are TRBV20-1 and TRBJ1-2; 7 bases align to TRBD1. CDR3 length: 15 residues. The ends lost 1 base at V and 2 bases at J; junction bases unmatched: 7. Germline CDR1 and CDR2: DFQATT and SNEGSKA (reference sequence). The DNA of the CDR3 is TGCAGTGCTAGAGCCCTGACAGGGCCCAACTATGGCTACACCTTC. This sequence encodes CSARALTGPNYGYTF.

At least ten counts were recorded for this clonotype. This rearrangement joins TRBV4-3 to TRBJ1-1, with D hard to call. Germline V gene sequence: CDR1 LGHNA, CDR2 YSLEER. Trimming removed 3 bases at V and 11 bases at J, with 19 bases between. This CDR3 spans 14 amino acids. The CDR3 spells CASSQARGIGLAFF. CDR3 coding DNA: TGCGCCAGCAGCCAGGCGAGAGGGATAGGTCTGGCTTTCTTT.

The table lists this clonotype with many counts. In DNA, the CDR3 is TGTGCCACCTGCCGGGGCGGGGAGAACACTGAAGCTTTCTTT. Translation gives CATCRGGENTEAFF. The chain couples TRBV12-3 or TRBV12-4 to TRBJ1-1, with a weak D call TRBD1 (5 bases). V was trimmed by 10 bases and J by 1 base, leaving 16 bases between them. CDR3 length: 14 amino acids.

This clonotype appeared many times. The chain links TRBV5-5 to TRBJ2-1; the D gene is possibly TRBD2 (7 bases). V was cut by 4 bases and J by 8 bases, with 22 bases left in between. Per the germline V gene, CDR1 is SGHKS and CDR2 is YYEKEE (reference sequence). This CDR3 region has 16 residues. CDR3 region: CASSPTGSGMVDEQFF. The CDR3 DNA reads TGTGCCAGCAGCCCCACAGGGAGCGGGATGGTCGATGAGCAGTTCTTC.

This clonotype was counted ten times or more. The gene calls are TRBV29-1 and TRBJ2-3; no firm D call. The V and J ends lost 6 bases and 2 bases respectively, with 15 bases between them. CDR1 and CDR2 from the germline V gene are SQVTM and ANQGSEA. The CDR3 covers 14 residues. The CDR3, as DNA: TGCAGCGTGGACCTCCTAGTGGCCACAGATACGCAGTATTTT. Translating it yields CSVDLLVATDTQYF.

This clonotype occurred many times. The rearrangement links TRBV3-1 to TRBJ2-5; D gene uncertain. V was shortened by 6 bases and J by 5 bases, with 13 bases between the two germline ends. CDR1 and CDR2 from the germline V gene are LGHDT and YNNKEL (reference sequence). The CDR3 length is 13 residues. DNA of the CDR3: TGTGCCAGCAGGCCTGGACGGTCGGAGACCCAGTACTTC. Translating it yields CASRPGRSETQYF.

The chain links TRBV29-1 to TRBJ2-5, with 9 bases fitting TRBD1. Germline V gene data show CDR1 as SQVTM and CDR2 as ANQGSEA. The CDR3 is 16 residues long. Losses at the gene ends were 3 bases for V and 4 bases for J; bases not matched to a gene: 12. CDR3 amino acids: CSVEVQGQGKRETQYF. CDR3 nucleotide sequence: TGCAGCGTTGAGGTCCAGGGACAGGGTAAAAGAGAGACCCAGTACTTC.

This clonotype appeared a few times. The J gene is TRBJ1-1, the V gene TRBV2, with unresolved D. Germline CDR1 reads SNHLY; CDR2 reads FYNNEI. Between the trimmed V and J ends, which lost 5 bases and 1 base, there was a span of 5 bases. This CDR3 has 12 amino acids. The CDR3 DNA reads as TGTGCCAGCAGTTTAGAGAACACTGAAGCTTTCTTT. Translation: CASSLENTEAFF.

This clonotype has more than one count but fewer than ten. The chain employs TRBV3-1 and TRBJ1-6; D gene ambiguous. CDR1 is LGHDT, CDR2 YNNKEL, per germline (reference sequence). The CDR3 totals 13 residues. The V and J ends lost 10 bases and 6 bases respectively, with 13 bases between them. The CDR3 here is CATTIGVNSPLHF. CDR3 in DNA: TGTGCCACCACCATCGGGGTTAATTCACCCCTCCACTTT. Supplemented by reference TRBV3-1 and TRBJ1-6, the full variable domain reads DTAVSQTPKYLVTQMGNDKSIKCEQNLGHDTMYWYKQDSKKFLKIMFSYNNKELIINETVPNRFSPKSPDKAHLNLHINSLELGDSAVYFCATTIGVNSPLHFGNGTRLTVT.

In its sample, this clonotype was seen many times. The chain couples TRBV19 to TRBJ1-1; D may be TRBD1 (5 bases). Trimming cost V 8 bases and J 0 bases, with 10 bases left between them. The CDR3 covers 13 residues. Germline CDR1 and CDR2: LNHDA and SQIVND (reference sequence). The CDR3: CASSGRLNTEAFF. The CDR3 nucleotides are TGTGCCAGTTCGGGACGGCTGAACACTGAAGCTTTCTTT.

This clonotype was picked up many times. The chain carries TRBV11-2 and TRBJ2-3; no clear D. Germline-derived CDR1 and CDR2 are SGHAT and FQNNGV. V was pared by 5 bases and J by 0 bases, with 6 bases between. This CDR3 has 13 amino acids. The CDR3 nucleotides are TGTGCCAGCAGCCTACCTAGCACAGATACGCAGTATTTT. Protein sequence: CASSLPSTDTQYF.

Sample share makes this clonotype medium-sized. The V and J genes are TRBV3-1 and TRBJ1-6; D possibly corresponds to TRBD1 (5 bases). This CDR3 is 13 amino acids long. The germline V and J ends were trimmed by 6 bases and 5 bases, with 8 bases remaining between them. Germline CDR1 is LGHDT and CDR2 is YNNKEL (reference sequence). The CDR3 nucleotides are TGTGCCAGCAGGGGGGTGGATAATTCACCCCTCCACTTT. It is translated as CASRGVDNSPLHF.

This clonotype was detected many times. This chain joins TRBV7-6 and TRBJ2-7, with D hard to call. The V end was cut by 1 base, the J end by 7 bases, with 20 bases between. The CDR3 contains 16 residues. Per germline, CDR1 SGHVS and CDR2 FNYEAQ. The CDR3: CASSLEVSRSLQEQYF. In DNA, the CDR3 is TGTGCCAGCAGCTTAGAGGTCAGCCGCTCACTACAAGAGCAGTACTTC.

This clonotype was picked up many times. The chain has TRBV18 and TRBJ2-3; D tentatively reads TRBD1 or TRBD2 (5 bases each). This CDR3 is 15 amino acids long. CDR1 KGHSH and CDR2 LQKENI come from the germline V gene. V was cut by 2 bases and J by 0 bases, with 9 bases left in between. The CDR3 spells CASSPGTLSTDTQYF. In DNA, the CDR3 is TGTGCCAGCTCACCAGGGACCCTAAGCACAGATACGCAGTATTTT.